This T cell receptor beta chain originates from a study of shared clonotypes between healthy human individuals. Whole-study context: Three plates each covered CD4 naive and memory; CD8 naive two, CD8 memory one.

General study findings and limits: Approximately 4.6% of naive CD4 clonotypes were common to a few donors. The rarefaction results pointed to incomplete sorted-subset sequencing despite large depth.

Germline CDR1 MNHEY, CDR2 SMNVEV (reference sequence). Trimming at V came to 9 bases and at J to 1 base, leaving 2 bases not matched to a gene. The CDR3 totals 12 residues. CD45RO-negative CD8 cells positively selected for CCR7 made up the naive population, which excluded terminally differentiated effector memory CD45RA+ cells. Adult Caucasians living in Nashville, Tennessee made up all of the donors. Of note for this clone: No antigen is known for it. Other DNA sequences in the sample encode the same CDR3.

Using immunoSEQ multiplex PCR, the repertoire was profiled, and TCRdb retains in-frame clones only, with some absent. The repertoire holds more than 2 million clones, with approximately 94% as singletons. This chain uses TRBV27 with TRBJ1-1, with 7 bases matching TRBD1. Sequencing was performed on naive CD8+ T cells sorted from blood. The clonotype comes from a man aged 18-30 years in good health. CDR3 sequence reads: CASRTGNTEAFF. The CDR3 DNA reads TGTGCCAGTAGGACAGGGAACACTGAAGCTTTCTTT.